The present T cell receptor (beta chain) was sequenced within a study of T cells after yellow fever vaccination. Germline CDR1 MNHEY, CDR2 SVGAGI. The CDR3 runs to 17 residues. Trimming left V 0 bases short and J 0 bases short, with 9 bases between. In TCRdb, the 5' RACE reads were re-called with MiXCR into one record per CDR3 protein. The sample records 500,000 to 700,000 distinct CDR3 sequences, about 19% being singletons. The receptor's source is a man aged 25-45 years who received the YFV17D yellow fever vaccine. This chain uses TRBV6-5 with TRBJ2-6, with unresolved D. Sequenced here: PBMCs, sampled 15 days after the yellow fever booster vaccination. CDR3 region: CASSYSLGYSGANVLTF. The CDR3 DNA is TGTGCCAGCAGTTACTCGCTGGGCTACTCTGGGGCCAACGTCCTGACTTTC.